This T cell receptor (beta chain) was sequenced for a study of blood T cell repertoires in COVID-19. Assay used: immunoSEQ multiplex PCR; TCRdb lists only in-frame clones, some missing. This sample yields around 250,000 clones, of which approximately 91% are seen a single time; approximately 1.2% belongs to the top ten. This clone came up a few times. The sequence came from a human donor in a cohort exposed to, infected with or recovered from COVID-19 (not recorded which). The donor label of this sample is uncertain. The sequencing sample was made of PBMCs or T cells enriched from blood (not recorded which).

CDR3 DNA: TGTGCCAGCAGCGTTGGGACAGGGGTGGAAAAACTGTTTTTT. Residues: CASSVGTGVEKLFF. V is TRBV9 and J is TRBJ1-4; 10 bases line up with TRBD1. The CDR3 is made up of 14 amino acids. V lost 2 bases, J lost 8 bases, and 3 bases stayed unmatched. From germline, CDR1 is SGDLS and CDR2 YYNGEE.